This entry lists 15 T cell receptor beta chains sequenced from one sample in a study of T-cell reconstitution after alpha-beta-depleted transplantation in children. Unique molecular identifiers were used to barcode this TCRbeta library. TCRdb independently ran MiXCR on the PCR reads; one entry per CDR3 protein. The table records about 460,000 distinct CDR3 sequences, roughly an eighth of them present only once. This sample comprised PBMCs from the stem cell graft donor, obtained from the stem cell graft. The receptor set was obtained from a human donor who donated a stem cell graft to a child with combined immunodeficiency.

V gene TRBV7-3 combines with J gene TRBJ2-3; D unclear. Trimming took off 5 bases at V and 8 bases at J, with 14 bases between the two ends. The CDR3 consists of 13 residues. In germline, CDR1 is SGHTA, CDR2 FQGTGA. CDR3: CASSLLLDGTQYF. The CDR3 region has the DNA TGTGCCAGCAGCCTCCTTCTAGATGGTACGCAGTATTTT.

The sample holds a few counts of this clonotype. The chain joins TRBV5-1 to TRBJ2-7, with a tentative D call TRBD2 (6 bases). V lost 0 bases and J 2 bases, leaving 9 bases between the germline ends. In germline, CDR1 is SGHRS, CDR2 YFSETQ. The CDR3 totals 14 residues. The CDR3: CASSLGRGPYEQYF. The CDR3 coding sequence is TGCGCCAGCAGCTTGGGGAGGGGCCCCTACGAGCAGTACTTC.

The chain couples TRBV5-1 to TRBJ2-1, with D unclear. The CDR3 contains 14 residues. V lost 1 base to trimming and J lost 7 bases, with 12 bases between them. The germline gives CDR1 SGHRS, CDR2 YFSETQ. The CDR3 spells CASSLSGIGNEQFF. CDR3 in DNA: TGCGCCAGCAGCTTGTCGGGTATAGGAAATGAGCAGTTCTTC.

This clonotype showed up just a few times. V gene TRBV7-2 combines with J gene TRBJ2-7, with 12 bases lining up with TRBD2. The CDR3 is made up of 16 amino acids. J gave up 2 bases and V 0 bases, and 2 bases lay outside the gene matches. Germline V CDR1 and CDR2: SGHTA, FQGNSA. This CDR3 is CASSLAPSGGAYEQYF. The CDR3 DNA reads TGTGCCAGCAGCTTAGCCCCTAGCGGGGGGGCCTACGAGCAGTACTTC.

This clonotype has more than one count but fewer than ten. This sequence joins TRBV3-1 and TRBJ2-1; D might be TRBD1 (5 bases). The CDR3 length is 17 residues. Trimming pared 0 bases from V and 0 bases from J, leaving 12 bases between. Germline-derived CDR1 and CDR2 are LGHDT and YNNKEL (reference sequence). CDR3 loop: CASSQEQVPSSYNEQFF. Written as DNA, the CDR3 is TGTGCCAGCAGCCAAGAACAGGTTCCAAGCTCCTACAATGAGCAGTTCTTC.

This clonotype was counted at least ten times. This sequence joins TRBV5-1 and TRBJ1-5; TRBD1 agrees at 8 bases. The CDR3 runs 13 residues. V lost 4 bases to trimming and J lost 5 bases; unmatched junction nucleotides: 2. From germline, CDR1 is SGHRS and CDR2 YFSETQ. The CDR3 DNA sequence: TGCGCCAGCAGCATGGACAGGGATCAGCCCCAGCATTTT. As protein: CASSMDRDQPQHF.

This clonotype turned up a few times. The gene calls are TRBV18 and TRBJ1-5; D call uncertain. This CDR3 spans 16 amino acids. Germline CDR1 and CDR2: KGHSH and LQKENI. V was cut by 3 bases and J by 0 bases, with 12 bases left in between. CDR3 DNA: TGTGCCAGCTCACCCCCGGCCGGATATAGCAATCAGCCCCAGCATTTT. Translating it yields CASSPPAGYSNQPQHF.

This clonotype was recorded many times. The CDR3, as DNA: TGCAGTGCCACCGAGGACAGTTCCTACGAGCAGTACTTC. Translation: CSATEDSSYEQYF. The V and J genes are TRBV20-1 and TRBJ2-7; weak D call: TRBD1 (6 bases). Germline-derived CDR1 and CDR2 are DFQATT and SNEGSKA (reference sequence). The CDR3 totals 13 residues. Trimming stripped 6 bases from V and 1 base from J, with 13 bases between.

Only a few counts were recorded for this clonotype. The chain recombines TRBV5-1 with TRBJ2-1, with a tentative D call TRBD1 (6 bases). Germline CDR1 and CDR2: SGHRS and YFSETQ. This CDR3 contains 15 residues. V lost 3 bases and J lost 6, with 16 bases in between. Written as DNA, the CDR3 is TGCGCCAGCAGCTCACAGGGCTTTCAGGTCAATGAGCAGTTCTTC. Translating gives CASSSQGFQVNEQFF.

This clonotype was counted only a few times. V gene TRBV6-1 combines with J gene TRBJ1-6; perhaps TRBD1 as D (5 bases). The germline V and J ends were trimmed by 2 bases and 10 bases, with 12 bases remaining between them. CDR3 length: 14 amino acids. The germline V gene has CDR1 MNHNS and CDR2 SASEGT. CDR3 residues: CASSETGQLSPLHF. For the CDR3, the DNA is TGTGCCAGCAGTGAAACAGGACAACTGTCACCCCTCCACTTT.

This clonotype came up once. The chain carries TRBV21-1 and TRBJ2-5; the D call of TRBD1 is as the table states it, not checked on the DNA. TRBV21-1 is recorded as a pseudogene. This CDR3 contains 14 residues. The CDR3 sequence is CASRKGDYQETQYF. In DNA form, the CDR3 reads TGTGCCAGCAGGAAAGGGGACTACCAAGAGACCCAGTACTTC.

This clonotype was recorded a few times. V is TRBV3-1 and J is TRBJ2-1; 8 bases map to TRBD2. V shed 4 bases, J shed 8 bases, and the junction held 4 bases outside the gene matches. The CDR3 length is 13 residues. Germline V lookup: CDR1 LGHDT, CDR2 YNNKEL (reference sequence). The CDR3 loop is CASSLYGGDEQFF. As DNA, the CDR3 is TGTGCCAGCAGCCTGTACGGGGGGGATGAGCAGTTCTTC.

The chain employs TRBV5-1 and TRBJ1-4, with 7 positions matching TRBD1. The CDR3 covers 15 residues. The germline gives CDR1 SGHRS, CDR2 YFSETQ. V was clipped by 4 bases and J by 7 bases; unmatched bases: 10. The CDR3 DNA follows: TGCGCCAGCAGCCGGGACAGCGGCGGAGGTGAAAAACTGTTTTTT. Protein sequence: CASSRDSGGGEKLFF.

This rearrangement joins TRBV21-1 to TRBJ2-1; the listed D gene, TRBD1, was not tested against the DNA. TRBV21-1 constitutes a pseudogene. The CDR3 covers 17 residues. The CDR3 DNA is TGTGCCAGCGCAGCAGGGGGCGATTTGTCTCGGCAGTGTGAGCAGTTCTTC. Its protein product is CASAAGGDLSRQCEQFF.

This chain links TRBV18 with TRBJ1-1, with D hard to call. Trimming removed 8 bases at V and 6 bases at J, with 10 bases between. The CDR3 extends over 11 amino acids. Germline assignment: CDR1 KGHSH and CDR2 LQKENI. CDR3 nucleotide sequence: TGTGCCAGCCGACCGGGGTCTGAAGCTTTCTTT. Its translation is CASRPGSEAFF.